A selection of T cell receptor beta chains follows, all from one sample in a study of blood T cell repertoires in COVID-19. The method was immunoSEQ multiplex PCR; TCRdb's version includes in-frame clones alone and lacks a portion of them. The sample has about 160,000 clones, about 83% seen once. What was sequenced was peripheral blood. These receptors all stem from a woman between 70 and 85 years old with COVID-19, enrolled during active disease. Each CDR3 is given with its conserved first and last residue. Each record gives: J gene, V gene, clone size, D gene, CDR3 protein, CDR3 DNA. The D gene is left open where the match is weak. Not all rows give a size; the values are once, few, many and, for expanded clones, a class.

j_gene: TRBJ2-1; v_gene: TRBV24-1; abundance: .; d_gene: TRBD1; CDR3aa: CATSAGGQGINYNEQFF; CDR3nt: TGTGCCACCAGTGCCGGGGGACAGGGAATTAACTACAATGAGCAGTTCTTC
j_gene: TRBJ2-6; v_gene: TRBV5-4; abundance: .; d_gene: .; CDR3aa: CASSFRDSGANVLTF; CDR3nt: TGTGCCAGCAGCTTTAGAGACTCTGGGGCCAACGTCCTGACTTTC
j_gene: TRBJ2-7; v_gene: TRBV4-1; abundance: .; d_gene: TRBD1; CDR3aa: CASSQVFLPHRDRAYEQYF; CDR3nt: TGCGCCAGCAGCCAAGTTTTTTTGCCCCACCGGGACAGAGCCTACGAGCAGTACTTC
j_gene: TRBJ1-1; v_gene: TRBV3-1/TRBV3-2; abundance: .; d_gene: TRBD1; CDR3aa: CASSQVYPGGTEAFF; CDR3nt: TGTGCCAGCAGCCAAGTCTACCCAGGGGGCACTGAAGCTTTCTTT
j_gene: TRBJ1-2; v_gene: TRBV3-1/TRBV3-2; abundance: .; d_gene: TRBD1; CDR3aa: CASSPLTGTAYGYTF; CDR3nt: TGTGCCAGCAGCCCGCTAACCGGGACAGCCTATGGCTACACCTTC
j_gene: TRBJ1-1; v_gene: TRBV28; abundance: .; d_gene: .; CDR3aa: CASSFPNQGLMNTEAFF; CDR3nt: TGTGCCAGCAGTTTCCCGAACCAGGGCCTCATGAACACTGAAGCTTTCTTT
j_gene: TRBJ1-5; v_gene: TRBV2; abundance: .; d_gene: .; CDR3aa: CASRAGYDSNQPQHF; CDR3nt: TGTGCCAGCAGGGCGGGGTATGATAGCAATCAGCCCCAGCATTTT
j_gene: TRBJ2-5; v_gene: TRBV30; abundance: .; d_gene: TRBD1; CDR3aa: CAWGKQGALSETQYF; CDR3nt: TGTGCCTGGGGTAAACAGGGGGCGCTTAGTGAGACCCAGTACTTC
j_gene: TRBJ1-1; v_gene: TRBV19; abundance: .; d_gene: .; CDR3aa: CASTNGPGRAFF; CDR3nt: TGTGCCAGTACCAATGGGCCAGGGCGGGCTTTCTTT
j_gene: TRBJ1-6; v_gene: TRBV6-5; abundance: once; d_gene: TRBD1; CDR3aa: CASSYSSGTGVSPLHF; CDR3nt: TGTGCCAGCAGTTACTCGAGTGGGACAGGGGTTTCACCCCTCCACTTT
j_gene: TRBJ2-5; v_gene: TRBV6-5; abundance: .; d_gene: .; CDR3aa: CASSAGYLFEETQYF; CDR3nt: TGTGCCAGCAGCGCAGGGTACCTCTTTGAAGAGACCCAGTACTTC
j_gene: TRBJ1-5; v_gene: TRBV28; abundance: .; d_gene: .; CDR3aa: CASIFGGLSNQPQHF; CDR3nt: TGTGCCAGCATCTTCGGGGGGCTGAGCAATCAGCCCCAGCATTTT
j_gene: TRBJ1-4; v_gene: TRBV5-1; abundance: .; d_gene: .; CDR3aa: CASTLQGYGEKLFF; CDR3nt: TGCGCCAGCACTCTACAGGGTTATGGTGAAAAACTGTTTTTT
j_gene: TRBJ2-7; v_gene: TRBV4-1; abundance: .; d_gene: TRBD1; CDR3aa: CASSHGQGGVYEQYF; CDR3nt: TGCGCCAGCAGCCATGGACAGGGGGGTGTCTACGAGCAGTACTTC
j_gene: TRBJ1-2; v_gene: TRBV19; abundance: .; d_gene: .; CDR3aa: CASSQGFEFHGYTF; CDR3nt: TGTGCCAGTAGCCAGGGTTTTGAGTTCCATGGCTACACCTTC
j_gene: TRBJ2-5; v_gene: TRBV3-1/TRBV3-2; abundance: .; d_gene: TRBD2; CDR3aa: CASSQGSGGSETQYF; CDR3nt: TGTGCCAGCAGCCAAGGTAGCGGGGGGTCAGAGACCCAGTACTTC
j_gene: TRBJ2-3; v_gene: TRBV14; abundance: .; d_gene: TRBD1; CDR3aa: CASSQERDRGRDF; CDR3nt: TGTGCCAGCAGCCAAGAAAGGGACAGGGGCCGAGACTTT
j_gene: TRBJ1-3; v_gene: TRBV7-8; abundance: .; d_gene: .; CDR3aa: CASTFFSSSGNTIYF; CDR3nt: TGTGCCAGCACCTTTTTTTCTAGCTCTGGAAACACCATATATTTT
j_gene: TRBJ1-1; v_gene: TRBV6-5; abundance: .; d_gene: .; CDR3aa: CASTQTRQTEAFF; CDR3nt: TGTGCCAGCACCCAAACGAGACAAACTGAAGCTTTCTTT
j_gene: TRBJ2-7; v_gene: TRBV29-1; abundance: .; d_gene: TRBD1; CDR3aa: CSVGIDRGPSYEQYF; CDR3nt: TGCAGCGTTGGGATTGACAGGGGGCCCAGCTACGAGCAGTACTTC
j_gene: TRBJ2-5; v_gene: TRBV5-5; abundance: .; d_gene: TRBD2; CDR3aa: CASSLALAGGQETQYF; CDR3nt: TGTGCCAGCAGCTTGGCGCTAGCGGGGGGGCAAGAGACCCAGTACTTC
j_gene: TRBJ1-2; v_gene: TRBV5-1; abundance: .; d_gene: .; CDR3aa: CASSLRSQHTGGYTF; CDR3nt: TGCGCCAGCAGCTTGCGGTCCCAGCATACGGGAGGCTACACCTTC
j_gene: TRBJ2-1; v_gene: TRBV7-8; abundance: .; d_gene: TRBD2; CDR3aa: CASSTRRGGGRNEQFF; CDR3nt: TGTGCCAGCAGCACTAGGAGGGGCGGGGGACGCAATGAGCAGTTCTTC
j_gene: TRBJ2-3; v_gene: TRBV5-1; abundance: .; d_gene: TRBD2; CDR3aa: CASSLNSVGGDTQYF; CDR3nt: TGCGCCAGCAGCTTGAACTCGGTGGGGGGGGATACGCAGTATTTT
j_gene: TRBJ2-1; v_gene: TRBV24-1; abundance: once; d_gene: TRBD2; CDR3aa: CATSETSGTRGEQFF; CDR3nt: TGTGCCACCAGTGAAACCAGCGGGACTAGAGGTGAGCAGTTCTTC
j_gene: TRBJ1-5; v_gene: TRBV28; abundance: few; d_gene: .; CDR3aa: CASSSPRGGQPQHF; CDR3nt: TGTGCCAGCAGTTCCCCACGGGGGGGTCAGCCCCAGCATTTT
j_gene: TRBJ1-2; v_gene: TRBV28; abundance: .; d_gene: .; CDR3aa: CASSFNGRPLGGYTF; CDR3nt: TGTGCCAGCAGTTTCAACGGGAGGCCCTTGGGAGGCTACACCTTC
j_gene: TRBJ1-5; v_gene: TRBV24-1; abundance: .; d_gene: .; CDR3aa: CATSDSSFSHSNQPQHF; CDR3nt: TGTGCCACCAGTGATTCAAGCTTTTCCCATAGCAATCAGCCCCAGCATTTT
j_gene: TRBJ1-2; v_gene: TRBV30; abundance: .; d_gene: TRBD1; CDR3aa: CACSPGQGLINYGYTF; CDR3nt: TGTGCCTGCTCCCCGGGACAGGGCCTCATTAACTATGGCTACACCTTC
j_gene: TRBJ2-5; v_gene: TRBV3-1/TRBV3-2; abundance: .; d_gene: .; CDR3aa: CASSQDMSRETQYF; CDR3nt: TGTGCCAGCAGCCAAGATATGTCCCGAGAGACCCAGTACTTC
j_gene: TRBJ1-1; v_gene: TRBV10-3; abundance: .; d_gene: TRBD1; CDR3aa: CAISEWDRGRDTEAFF; CDR3nt: TGTGCCATCAGTGAATGGGACAGGGGGCGGGACACTGAAGCTTTCTTT
j_gene: TRBJ1-5; v_gene: TRBV18; abundance: .; d_gene: TRBD1; CDR3aa: CASSPLQGVNQPQHF; CDR3nt: TGTGCCAGCTCACCACTACAGGGGGTCAATCAGCCCCAGCATTTT
j_gene: TRBJ1-1; v_gene: TRBV2; abundance: .; d_gene: TRBD1; CDR3aa: CASNGQGATEAFF; CDR3nt: TGTGCCAGCAATGGACAGGGAGCCACTGAAGCTTTCTTT
j_gene: TRBJ1-6; v_gene: TRBV6-6; abundance: .; d_gene: .; CDR3aa: CASSTSDRERSPLHF; CDR3nt: .
j_gene: TRBJ2-5; v_gene: TRBV9; abundance: once; d_gene: TRBD2; CDR3aa: CASSVGLAGNAETQYF; CDR3nt: TGTGCCAGCAGCGTAGGACTAGCGGGGAACGCGGAGACCCAGTACTTC
j_gene: TRBJ1-2; v_gene: TRBV5-1; abundance: .; d_gene: TRBD1; CDR3aa: CASSFQGQQFFFYGYTF; CDR3nt: TGCGCCAGCAGCTTTCAGGGACAGCAGTTTTTTTTCTATGGCTACACCTTC
j_gene: TRBJ1-2; v_gene: TRBV10-1; abundance: .; d_gene: .; CDR3aa: CASSEYPGYGYTF; CDR3nt: TGCGCCAGCAGTGAGTATCCCGGCTATGGCTACACCTTC
j_gene: TRBJ1-1; v_gene: TRBV19; abundance: once; d_gene: .; CDR3aa: CASSVSGRAGTEAFF; CDR3nt: TGTGCCAGTAGTGTCTCCGGGCGGGCGGGCACTGAAGCTTTCTTT
j_gene: TRBJ2-1; v_gene: TRBV18; abundance: .; d_gene: TRBD2; CDR3aa: CASSPVGGGAFVRSVEQFF; CDR3nt: TGTGCCAGCTCCCCCGTGGGCGGGGGGGCTTTCGTTCGCTCAGTTGAGCAGTTCTTC
j_gene: TRBJ1-2; v_gene: TRBV5-6; abundance: .; d_gene: TRBD1; CDR3aa: CASSLARGQSYGYTF; CDR3nt: TGTGCCAGCAGCTTGGCGAGGGGGCAAAGCTATGGCTACACCTTC
j_gene: TRBJ1-2; v_gene: TRBV3-1/TRBV3-2; abundance: .; d_gene: .; CDR3aa: CASSQASYGYTF; CDR3nt: TGTGCCAGCAGCCAAGCCTCCTATGGCTACACCTTC
j_gene: TRBJ1-1; v_gene: TRBV10-1; abundance: .; d_gene: TRBD1; CDR3aa: CASSGRGTEAFF; CDR3nt: TGCGCCAGCAGTGGCAGGGGGACTGAAGCTTTCTTT
j_gene: TRBJ1-2; v_gene: TRBV6-6; abundance: .; d_gene: TRBD1; CDR3aa: CASSTGQGGGYTF; CDR3nt: TGTGCCAGCAGTACGGGACAGGGAGGTGGCTACACCTTC
j_gene: TRBJ2-5; v_gene: TRBV6-5; abundance: .; d_gene: .; CDR3aa: CASIRGHQETQYF; CDR3nt: TGTGCCAGCATAAGGGGCCACCAAGAGACCCAGTACTTC
j_gene: TRBJ1-5; v_gene: TRBV2; abundance: many; d_gene: .; CDR3aa: CASSPYEDQPQHF; CDR3nt: TGTGCCAGCAGCCCGTACGAGGATCAGCCCCAGCATTTT
j_gene: TRBJ1-1; v_gene: TRBV7-9; abundance: .; d_gene: .; CDR3aa: CASTRFGARTEAFF; CDR3nt: TGTGCCAGCACTCGCTTTGGGGCGCGGACTGAAGCTTTCTTT
j_gene: TRBJ1-6; v_gene: TRBV1; abundance: .; d_gene: .; CDR3aa: CTSSPPTGQGISPLHF; CDR3nt: TGCACCAGCAGCCCACCCACGGGACAGGGGATTTCACCCCTCCACTTT